This TCR beta chain was documented in a study of blood T cell repertoires in COVID-19. Study at large: T cells, B-cell-depleted T cells, or PBMCs provided the cDNA or gDNA that served as material.

Source study methods: Reference gene primer amplification gave estimated nucleated cell counts. The table came from immunoSEQ multiplex PCR; TCRdb's copy has only in-frame clones and leaves some out. V, J and clone size reflect that table, while D and trimming were determined from the DNA. The data show over 200,000 clones, about four fifths seen once. The CDR3 is 16 amino acids. The germline gives CDR1 SNHLY, CDR2 FYNNEI. Trimming stripped 5 bases from V and 7 bases from J, with 23 bases between. The sample comprised peripheral blood. This sequence was found in an elderly man with acute or convalescent COVID-19. The V call is TRBV2, the J call TRBJ1-2; maybe TRBD1 (6 bases). The CDR3 coding sequence is TGTGCCAGCAGTACTACGGACTTGGGGGGGCTGTCTGGCTACACCTTC. Encoded protein: CASSTTDLGGLSGYTF.